The clone carrying this T cell receptor (beta chain) was seen a single time. The sample originates from a study of T cell responses to AZD1222 COVID-19 vaccine. Here immunoSEQ multiplex PCR was the method, and the copy in TCRdb shows in-frame clones only, minus some. The sample shows about 85,000 clones, about 90% of them seen only once. The CDR3 is 12 amino acids. Germline CDR1 MNHEY, CDR2 SVGAGI. Trimming took 5 bases from V and 6 from J, leaving 8 bases between them. This clonotype was obtained from an adult in good health. The chain links TRBV6-5 to TRBJ2-1, with D perhaps TRBD2 (6 bases). The sample in question was peripheral blood, obtained on day 0 of AZD1222 vaccination. Here the CDR3 reads CASSRGGNEQFF. CDR3 sequence (DNA): TGTGCCAGCAGTCGGGGAGGCAATGAGCAGTTCTTC.